Following are 19 T cell receptor beta chains from one sample sequenced in a study of blood T cells in healthy people across ages (dated by TCRdb to the mid-2010s). Library construction relied on 5' RACE. Sequencer: Illumina HiSeq 2500. A second roughly 7 to 11 cycle PCR used a sample-barcoded 5' primer and a J-beta primer mix. The raw public data were reprocessed by TCRdb itself: fastp quality trimming at Q25, MiXCR clonotype calling, in-frame beta chains only. Each entry is one CDR3 protein sequence, shown with its most common DNA and genes. Within this sample are under 800,000 distinct CDR3 sequences, with approximately 21% of them counted one time only. The ten largest account for more than 3% of the sample. Sequenced input: blood. The receptors come from a man aged 70-80 years in good health.

In this sample, this clonotype turned up a few times. The chain joins TRBV13 to TRBJ1-4, with D possibly being TRBD1 (6 bases). CDR3 length: 13 residues. CDR1 and CDR2 from the germline V gene are PRHDT and FYEKMQ (reference sequence). V gave up 6 bases and J gave up 8 bases, with 13 bases separating them. The CDR3 nucleotides are TGTGCCAGCAGTGTCAGGGGAGAGGAAAAACTGTTTTTT. The encoded protein is CASSVRGEEKLFF.

The chain recombines TRBV20-1 with TRBJ2-3; the match to TRBD2 covers 14 bases. Germline assignment: CDR1 DFQATT and CDR2 SNEGSKA (reference sequence). J lost 7 bases, V lost 6 bases, and 18 bases had no gene match. The CDR3 runs to 18 residues. This CDR3 is CSARPGLAGDGPYYTQYF. For the CDR3, the DNA is TGCAGTGCCCGACCGGGACTAGCGGGAGATGGGCCTTACTATACGCAGTATTTT.

Only a few counts were recorded for this clonotype. The rearrangement uses TRBV2 and TRBJ2-5; D may be TRBD1 (6 bases). V lost 8 bases to trimming and J lost 5 bases, with 9 bases between them. Per the germline V gene, CDR1 is SNHLY and CDR2 is FYNNEI. The CDR3 has 11 amino acids. CDR3 sequence reads: CASLQGETQYF. In DNA, the CDR3 is TGTGCCAGCCTTCAGGGGGAGACCCAGTACTTC. The full variable domain, rest sourced from reference TRBV2 and TRBJ2-5, is EPEVTQTPSHQVTQMGQEVILRCVPISNHLYFYWYRQILGQKVEFLVSFYNNEISEKSEIFDDQFSVERPDGSNFTLKIRSTKLEDSAMYFCASLQGETQYFGPGTRLLVL.

This clonotype turned up a few times. This chain uses TRBV20-1 with TRBJ1-4; D is possibly TRBD1 (5 bases). CDR1 and CDR2 (germline): DFQATT, SNEGSKA (reference sequence). The ends were cut back, 1 base at V and 2 bases at J, with 11 bases in the middle. The CDR3 consists of 15 residues. The chain's CDR3 is CSARALGRTNEKLFF. CDR3 DNA sequence: TGCAGTGCTAGAGCCCTGGGACGGACTAATGAAAAACTGTTTTTT.

This clonotype occurred many times. This rearrangement joins TRBV28 to TRBJ2-5; 9 bases map to TRBD2. V was clipped by 4 bases and J by 2 bases; unmatched bases: 8. Germline CDR1 and CDR2: MDHEN and SYDVKM. This CDR3 contains 16 residues. The DNA of the CDR3 is TGTGCCAGCAGTTCTCTAGCGGGGCCGAAACAAGAGACCCAGTACTTC. Its protein product is CASSSLAGPKQETQYF.

The chain carries TRBV24-1 and TRBJ1-2; D uncertain. Per the germline V gene, CDR1 is KGHDR and CDR2 is SFDVKD. This CDR3 has 14 amino acids. Trimming removed 3 bases at V and 0 bases at J, with 7 bases between. CDR3 amino acids: CATSDPSPNYGYTF. CDR3 DNA: TGTGCCACCAGTGATCCTAGTCCTAACTATGGCTACACCTTC.

Details on this clonotype: A much larger clone lies one base from this, so it may be a read error. The chain uses TRBV7-3 and TRBJ2-1, with TRBD2 matching 12 bases. The CDR3 is made up of 15 amino acids. Germline trimming cut 2 bases from V and 8 bases from J; bases unmatched to any gene: 4. The germline CDR1 and CDR2 sequences are SGHTA and FQGTGA. The DNA of the CDR3 is TGTGCCAGCAGCTTACAACTAGCGGGAGGCGATGAGCAGTTCTTC. Amino acid sequence: CASSLQLAGGDEQFF.

The chain combines TRBV20-1 with TRBJ2-2, with 9 bases matching TRBD2. Germline trimming cut 4 bases from V and 2 bases from J; bases unmatched to any gene: 14. The length of the CDR3 is 18 residues. The germline CDR1 and CDR2 sequences are DFQATT and SNEGSKA (reference sequence). The CDR3 DNA reads as TGCAGTGCTAAATCTTCGTGGTTAGCGGGAGTAAACACCGGGGAGCTGTTTTTT. Translation gives CSAKSSWLAGVNTGELFF.

V gene TRBV20-1 combines with J gene TRBJ2-7; 7 bases match TRBD2. The CDR3 sequence is 15 residues long. With V trimmed by 0 bases and J by 0 bases, 5 bases remained unmatched. Germline CDR1 DFQATT, CDR2 SNEGSKA (reference sequence). The CDR3 DNA follows: TGCAGTGCTAGAGATCCCCAGCGGGACTCCTACGAGCAGTACTTC. This sequence encodes CSARDPQRDSYEQYF.

CDR3 sequence: CSARALPHGYTF. The CDR3 nucleotides read TGCAGTGCTAGAGCCTTACCACACGGCTACACCTTC. The chain links TRBV20-1 to TRBJ1-2; D is ambiguous. Germline V CDR1 and CDR2: DFQATT, SNEGSKA (reference sequence). The CDR3 is 12 residues long. With 1 base removed from V and 8 bases from J, the gap between germline ends came to 11 bases.

This clonotype was seen a handful of times. DNA for the CDR3: TGTGCCAGCAGCGTACACCCAGAGTACCAAGAGACCCAGTACTTC. Translated: CASSVHPEYQETQYF. The J gene is TRBJ2-5, the V gene TRBV9, with D unclear. There are 15 residues in the CDR3. Germline CDR1 is SGDLS and CDR2 is YYNGEE. Between the trimmed V and J ends, which lost 1 base and 0 bases, there was a span of 10 bases. The variable domain in full, with the rest retrieved from reference TRBV9 and TRBJ2-5, is DSGVTQTPKHLITATGQRVTLRCSPRSGDLSVYWYQQSLDQGLQFLIQYYNGEERAKGNILERFSAQQFPDLHSELNLSSLELGDSALYFCASSVHPEYQETQYFGPGTRLLVL.

This clonotype was recorded a few times. The chain uses TRBV6-2 or TRBV6-3 and TRBJ1-2, with D hard to call. Germline CDR1 MNHEY, CDR2 SVGEGT. CDR3 size: 14 residues. Trimming took off 8 bases at V and 0 bases at J, with 13 bases between the two ends. CDR3 in DNA: TGTGCCAGCGGTCCCGAAAGTACTAACTATGGCTACACCTTC. Its protein is CASGPESTNYGYTF.

This clonotype was found a few times. The chain carries TRBV20-1 and TRBJ1-3, with D uncertain. The CDR3 is 14 residues long. Trimming took off 0 bases at V and 5 bases at J, with 11 bases between the two ends. In germline, CDR1 is DFQATT, CDR2 SNEGSKA (reference sequence). CDR3 sequence reads: CSARDPARRNTIYF. CDR3 sequence (DNA): TGCAGTGCTAGAGACCCTGCGCGCAGAAACACCATATATTTT.

This clonotype was detected a few times. The chain is built from TRBV30 and TRBJ1-4; tentative D call: TRBD1 (6 bases). Deletions cut 8 bases from V and 5 bases from J, with 15 bases between. The CDR3 spans 13 residues. Germline-derived CDR1 and CDR2 are GTSNPN and SVGIG (reference sequence). CDR3 coding DNA: TGTGCCGGTCGCCGGGACAAAAATGAAAAACTGTTTTTT. Its protein product is CAGRRDKNEKLFF.

The rearrangement joins TRBV27 to TRBJ2-3; 8 nucleotides agree with TRBD2. The CDR3 extends over 18 amino acids. The germline V gene has CDR1 MNHEY and CDR2 SMNVEV (reference sequence). After removal of 2 bases from V and 1 base from J, the junction contained 11 bases not matched to a gene. Written as DNA, the CDR3 is TGTGCCAGCAGTTTACGAGGAACTAGCGGAACCCGCACAGATACGCAGTATTTT. Residues: CASSLRGTSGTRTDTQYF.

This clonotype has just a few counts. V is TRBV12-3 or TRBV12-4 and J is TRBJ1-2; D remains unclear. Between the trimmed V and J ends, which lost 3 bases and 4 bases, there was a span of 9 bases. CDR3 length equals 13 residues. The CDR3 DNA follows: TGTGCCAGCAGTTTCACCTCTTTCTATGGCTACACCTTC. It translates to CASSFTSFYGYTF.

The chain carries TRBV20-1 and TRBJ2-2; D may be TRBD2 (6 bases). This CDR3 comprises 13 residues. The V end was cut by 1 base, the J end by 6 bases, with 9 bases between. The germline V gene encodes CDR1 DFQATT and CDR2 SNEGSKA (reference sequence). The CDR3 nucleotides read TGCAGTGCTAGAGGACTAGTTCCCGGGGAGCTGTTTTTT. Amino acid sequence: CSARGLVPGELFF.

The rearrangement joins TRBV19 to TRBJ2-1; D may correspond to TRBD1 or TRBD2 (6 bases each). Germline CDR1 reads LNHDA; CDR2 reads SQIVND (reference sequence). The CDR3 is made up of 14 amino acids. V dropped 9 bases and J dropped 3 bases, with 15 bases sitting between them. CDR3 in amino acids: CASGEGGLYNEQFF. CDR3 DNA sequence: TGTGCCAGCGGAGAGGGGGGCCTCTACAATGAGCAGTTCTTC. The variable domain in full, with the rest retrieved from reference TRBV19 and TRBJ2-1, is DGGITQSPKYLFRKEGQNVTLSCEQNLNHDAMYWYRQDPGQGLRLIYYSQIVNDFQKGDIAEGYSVSREKKESFPLTVTSAQKNPTAFYLCASGEGGLYNEQFFGPGTRLTVL.

By its share, this clonotype is medium-sized. The rearrangement links TRBV20-1 to TRBJ2-5, with 11 nucleotides matching TRBD2. The germline V gene has CDR1 DFQATT and CDR2 SNEGSKA (reference sequence). The CDR3 runs to 16 residues. The trim removed 4 bases at V and 0 bases at J, leaving 7 bases unmatched. The CDR3 reads CSAMPTGLADQETQYF. The DNA of the CDR3 is TGCAGTGCTATGCCCACGGGACTAGCGGACCAAGAGACCCAGTACTTC.